A single sample gave rise to the 10 T cell receptor beta chains below, sequenced in a study of response to subunit inactivated influenza vaccine. TCRdb re-analysed the RT-PCR reads in MiXCR, keeping a single row per CDR3 protein. The sample consists of around 600,000 distinct CDR3 sequences, roughly 12% of them appearing once. These data also featured in a second study, about T cells expressing NK-cell markers. As reported in that work: With UMIs, 5'RACE template switching was used to make TCR beta cDNA.

This specimen was PBMCs from blood, taken on the day of vaccination. The origin of the receptors is a middle-aged man who received an inactivated influenza vaccine.

The rearrangement links TRBV15 to TRBJ2-2; no reliable D call. Trimming took 1 base from V and 3 from J, leaving 9 bases between them. Germline V gene sequence: CDR1 LNHNV, CDR2 YYDKDF (reference sequence). The CDR3 spans 15 residues. In nucleotides, the CDR3 is TGTGCCACCAGCAGAGGAAAAGGAGACACCGGGGAGCTGTTTTTT. Amino acid sequence: CATSRGKGDTGELFF.

In its sample, this clonotype was seen a few times. This chain's CDR3 is CASSATGQAYEQYF. DNA of the CDR3: TGTGCCAGCAGTGCAACGGGACAGGCCTACGAGCAGTACTTC. The genes are TRBV12-3 or TRBV12-4 and TRBJ2-7, with TRBD1 identical over 8 bases. The CDR3 has 14 amino acids. V was clipped by 5 bases and J by 2 bases; unmatched bases: 5.

This clonotype has a handful of counts. J is TRBJ2-1 and V is TRBV12-3 or TRBV12-4; 14 bases are a match to TRBD2. This CDR3 has 16 amino acids. J was trimmed by 3 bases and V by 6 bases; bases with no gene match: 4. CDR3 sequence: CASSRTSGGYYNEQFF. As DNA, the CDR3 is TGTGCCAGCAGCCGGACTAGCGGGGGGTACTACAATGAGCAGTTCTTC.

This clonotype was observed a few times. The J gene is TRBJ2-1, the V gene TRBV30, with D possibly called TRBD1 or TRBD2 (5 bases each). V lost 0 bases, J lost 4 bases, and 19 bases lay in between. This CDR3 spans 17 amino acids. Germline values: CDR1 GTSNPN, CDR2 SVGIG (reference sequence). CDR3 sequence (DNA): TGTGCCTGGAGTGTAAGGTCCCGGGGCGGGTTTTACAATGAGCAGTTCTTC. Translating it yields CAWSVRSRGGFYNEQFF. Filled out from reference TRBV30 and TRBJ2-1, the complete variable domain reads SQTIHQWPATLVQPVGSPLSLECTVEGTSNPNLYWYRQAAGRGLQLLFYSVGIGQISSEVPQNLSASRPQDRQFILSSKKLLLSDSGFYLCAWSVRSRGGFYNEQFFGPGTRLTVL.

This clonotype was counted ten times or more. The genes are TRBV7-8 and TRBJ2-7, with D unresolved. The CDR3 extends over 16 amino acids. V was cut by 5 bases and J by 3 bases, with 20 bases left in between. CDR1 SGHVS and CDR2 FQNEAQ come from the germline V gene. The chain's CDR3 is CASSDQEVQRYYEQYF. DNA for the CDR3: TGTGCCAGCAGCGACCAAGAGGTCCAGAGATACTACGAGCAGTACTTC.

V is TRBV28 and J is TRBJ2-3; 8 positions agree with TRBD1. This CDR3 contains 15 residues. Germline values: CDR1 MDHEN, CDR2 SYDVKM. Unmatched junction bases numbered 6, after V lost 3 bases and J lost 4 bases. CDR3 DNA: TGTGCCAGCAGTTTTCAGGGGGCTCGCGCAGATACGCAGTATTTT. This gives the protein CASSFQGARADTQYF.

This rearrangement joins TRBV5-1 to TRBJ2-1; D is perhaps TRBD1 or TRBD2 (5 bases each). CDR1 and CDR2 from the germline V gene are SGHRS and YFSETQ. V was pared by 2 bases and J by 9 bases, with 15 bases between. This CDR3 has 14 residues. CDR3 region: CASSFGSGTGEQFF. DNA of the CDR3: TGCGCCAGCAGCTTCGGGTCGGGGACGGGTGAGCAGTTCTTC.

This clonotype was detected only a few times. The chain links TRBV7-2 to TRBJ2-7; a possible D gene is TRBD1 (5 bases). V gave up 5 bases and J gave up 6 bases, with 8 bases separating them. CDR1 is SGHTA and CDR2 is FQGNSA in the germline V gene. The CDR3 has 11 amino acids. In DNA form, the CDR3 reads TGTGCCAGCAGCACCCAGGGCGAGCAGTACTTC. It yields the protein CASSTQGEQYF.

This clonotype showed up just a few times. The DNA of the CDR3 is TGTGCCATCAGTGAGGGCAGGGGCCGCACAGATACGCAGTATTTT. Encoded protein: CAISEGRGRTDTQYF. V usage is TRBV10-3 and J usage is TRBJ2-3; D may be TRBD1 (6 bases). The CDR3 totals 15 residues. The V and J ends lost 2 bases and 1 base respectively, with 10 bases between them. The V gene's germline CDR1 is ENHRY and CDR2 SYGVKD.

This clonotype occurred a few times. The genes are TRBV4-3 and TRBJ2-3; TRBD2 agrees at 8 bases. V was clipped by 0 bases and J by 3 bases; unmatched bases: 14. The CDR3 length is 19 residues. Looked up from germline, CDR1 is LGHNA and CDR2 is YSLEER. The DNA of the CDR3 is TGCGCCAGCAGCCAAGAATCGGGAAAGGGCGGGGGGATAACAGATACGCAGTATTTT. It yields the protein CASSQESGKGGGITDTQYF.